The 14 T cell receptor beta chains given below trace back to one sample, sequenced in a study of blood T cell repertoires in COVID-19. The repertoire was sequenced with immunoSEQ multiplex PCR; TCRdb's copy has only in-frame clones and lacks some. This sample yields approximately 140,000 clones, of which about 85% are seen a single time; less than 4.5% belongs to the top ten. Material for sequencing was peripheral blood. These receptors were taken from a woman in her sixties with active or convalescent COVID-19.

This chain connects TRBV27 to TRBJ1-2; the match to TRBD1 covers 9 bases. V gave up 5 bases and J gave up 4 bases; unmatched junction bases: 8. Germline V lookup: CDR1 MNHEY, CDR2 SMNVEV (reference sequence). The CDR3 has 15 residues. CDR3 loop: CASSAETGGIYGYTF. The CDR3 DNA follows: TGTGCCAGCAGTGCAGAGACAGGGGGGATCTATGGCTACACCTTC.

This clone came up a few times. The rearrangement uses TRBV21-1 and TRBJ2-1; the table's D call, TRBD2, was not checked against the DNA. TRBV21-1 is a known pseudogene. The CDR3 spans 12 residues. CDR3 in amino acids: CASSKVVSEQFF. The DNA of the CDR3 is TGTGCCAGCAGCAAAGTAGTTAGTGAGCAGTTCTTC.

The chain is built from TRBV5-8 and TRBJ2-1; TRBD1 agrees at 8 bases. CDR3 size: 14 residues. The V gene end was trimmed by 1 base and the J gene end by 9 bases; junction bases not matched to a gene: 6. Germline V gene sequence: CDR1 SGHTS, CDR2 YDEGEE. CDR3 amino acids: CASSLWGQVSEQFF. The DNA of the CDR3 is TGTGCCAGCAGCTTGTGGGGACAGGTGTCTGAGCAGTTCTTC.

The chain recombines TRBV7-2 with TRBJ2-3, with 7 nucleotides matching TRBD2. This CDR3 comprises 16 residues. V trimming: 5 bases; J trimming: 3 bases; junction bases outside the gene matches: 11. The germline V gene encodes CDR1 SGHTA and CDR2 FQGNSA. CDR3 loop: CASSLMSGVSTDTQYF. The CDR3 nucleotides are TGTGCCAGCAGCCTTATGAGCGGGGTCTCTACAGATACGCAGTATTTT.

The chain employs TRBV4-3 and TRBJ1-1; D gene uncertain. Germline V gene sequence: CDR1 LGHNA, CDR2 YSLEER. V was clipped by 1 base and J by 0 bases, with 3 bases between them. This CDR3 is 13 amino acids long. CDR3 region: CASSQVMNTEAFF. CDR3 nucleotides: TGCGCCAGCAGCCAAGTCATGAACACTGAAGCTTTCTTT.

The chain links TRBV29-1 to TRBJ2-7, with TRBD2 as a possible D gene (6 bases). Trimming cost V 6 bases and J 4 bases, with 16 bases left between them. CDR1 is SQVTM and CDR2 is ANQGSEA in the germline V gene. This CDR3 has 13 amino acids. This CDR3 reads CSVTGTAGYEQYF. The CDR3 nucleotides read TGCAGCGTGACCGGGACTGCAGGATACGAGCAGTACTTC.

This chain links TRBV6-1 with TRBJ2-5; D might be TRBD1 (6 bases). CDR3 size: 16 residues. V lost 2 bases to trimming and J lost 2 bases, with 15 bases between them. Germline assignment: CDR1 MNHNS and CDR2 SASEGT. This chain's CDR3 is CASSEPRQVIQETQYF. The CDR3 nucleotides are TGTGCCAGCAGTGAACCGAGACAGGTTATTCAAGAGACCCAGTACTTC.

J is TRBJ1-1 and V is TRBV14; D might be TRBD1 (6 bases). V lost 0 bases and J lost 6, with 11 bases in between. Germline CDR1 SGHDN, CDR2 FVKESK. The CDR3 consists of 14 residues. CDR3 sequence: CASSQEGGRAEAFF. CDR3 nucleotide sequence: TGTGCCAGCAGCCAAGAAGGGGGTCGCGCTGAAGCTTTCTTT. The whole variable domain, filled in from reference TRBV14 and TRBJ1-1, reads EAGVTQFPSHSVIEKGQTVTLRCDPISGHDNLYWYRRVMGKEIKFLLHFVKESKQDESGMPNNRFLAERTGGTYSTLKVQPAELEDSGVYFCASSQEGGRAEAFFGQGTRLTVV.

This sequence joins TRBV18 and TRBJ2-5, with a tentative D call TRBD2 (7 bases). The CDR3 totals 16 residues. Germline V gene lookup returns CDR1 KGHSH and CDR2 LQKENI. V was shortened by 1 base and J by 4 bases, with 16 bases between the two germline ends. In DNA form, the CDR3 reads TGTGCCAGCTCACCACTTGGAGGGGGGGTTGCAGAGACCCAGTACTTC. Translated, it gives CASSPLGGGVAETQYF.

The genes are TRBV7-9 and TRBJ2-5; 14 bases agree with TRBD2. The J segment lost 5 bases and the V segment lost 5 bases, leaving 4 bases of the junction unmatched. Germline values: CDR1 SEHNR, CDR2 FQNEAQ (reference sequence). The CDR3 is 15 amino acids. The CDR3 coding sequence is TGTGCCAGCAGCAAGGGACTAGCGGGGGATGAGACCCAGTACTTC. Translation gives CASSKGLAGDETQYF.

The J gene is TRBJ2-1, the V gene TRBV6-6, with 12 bases matching TRBD2. V lost 7 bases, J lost 9 bases, and 10 bases stayed unmatched. The CDR3 contains 15 residues. Germline V CDR1 and CDR2: MNHNY, SVGAGI (reference sequence). CDR3 in amino acids: CASNQLAGGLGEQFF. CDR3 in DNA: TGTGCCAGCAATCAGCTAGCGGGGGGGCTGGGTGAGCAGTTCTTC.

This clone has just one count. One end of the junction fails to match germline, which may point to a read error. The chain recombines TRBV7-7 with TRBJ2-7; D call uncertain. Germline loops: CDR1 SSHAT, CDR2 FNYEAQ (reference sequence). The CDR3 has 13 residues. CDR3 protein: CASSPDISFEQYF. The CDR3, as DNA: TGTGCTAGCAGCCCCGACATTAGTTTCGAGCAGTACTTC.

The rearrangement joins TRBV9 to TRBJ2-3; 8 bases agree with TRBD2. The length of the CDR3 is 14 residues. Per germline, CDR1 SGDLS and CDR2 YYNGEE. With 1 base clipped from V and 6 bases from J, the junction kept 4 bases outside the gene matches. The CDR3 coding sequence is TGTGCCAGCAGCGTAATAGCGGGGACTGATACGCAGTATTTT. Translated: CASSVIAGTDTQYF.

The rearrangement uses TRBV12-3 or TRBV12-4 and TRBJ1-1; no clear D. The CDR3 has 13 residues. V was shortened by 5 bases and J by 1 base, with 8 bases between the two germline ends. Here the CDR3 reads CASSRTGNTEAFF. DNA of the CDR3: TGTGCCAGCAGTCGAACGGGGAACACTGAAGCTTTCTTT.